This paragraph reports one T cell receptor beta chain. Its target is not known. The sample originates from a study of human T cells and chemical hapten exposure. Looking at the study overall: Patients were mainly female, each with alopecia areata, totalis or universalis. General study results and limits: Among TCRs, those above 1 in 1000 frequency were unaffected by DPC sensitization.

Time point given: patch test 2, 6 weeks after DPC sensitization. As to treatment: therapeutic diphenylcyclopropenone sensitization with weekly scalp DPC. Researchers sampled blood before each patch test went on. CDR3 length: 16 residues. The J segment lost 2 bases and the V segment lost 7 bases, leaving 11 bases of the junction unmatched. Germline-derived CDR1 and CDR2 are SGHTA and FQGNSA. What the library attached to individual cDNA molecules were unique molecular identifiers. TCRdb analysed the RACE reads with MiXCR anew, one entry per CDR3 protein. Of over 40,000 distinct CDR3 sequences listed, around 3.2% are singletons.

This receptor was taken from a middle-aged man with alopecia areata. Some clones in this sample may be carry-over from other donors' samples. The material sequenced was whole blood, taken in connection with sensitization to the hapten diphenylcyclopropenone (DPC). The genes are TRBV7-2 and TRBJ2-1; 7 bases line up with TRBD2. DNA of the CDR3: TGTGCCAGCACCCCCTGGGCTAGCGGAGCCTACAATGAGCAGTTCTTC. Translation gives CASTPWASGAYNEQFF. The entire variable domain, with the rest obtained from reference TRBV7-2 and TRBJ2-1, is as follows: GAGVSQSPSNKVTEKGKDVELRCDPISGHTALYWYRQSLGQGLEFLIYFQGNSAPDKSGLPSDRFSAERTGGSVSTLTIQRTQQEDSAVYLCASTPWASGAYNEQFFGPGTRLTVL.